A single TCR beta chain is shown here with its context. Its specificity is not known. This sample stems from a study of regulatory T cells in long-lasting Graves disease. Whole-study context: With positive TSH receptor antibodies and over 5 years of antithyroid drugs, Graves' disease was considered persistent. Findings and limits, study-wide: Newly diagnosed disease favored TRBV20-1 and TRBJ2-1 over persistent disease.

The time point here: persistent/refractory GD, antithyroid drugs over 5 years with positive TRAb. The TCR library used RNA extracted from PBMCs. The CDR3 runs 16 residues. Germline assignment: CDR1 MNHEY and CDR2 SVGEGT. V was clipped by 6 bases and J by 3 bases, with 21 bases between them. To make TCR beta libraries, researchers used iRepertoire HTBI primers and Arm-PCR of CDR3 regions. TCRdb reanalysed the multiplex PCR reads using MiXCR and keeps one entry per CDR3 protein. The table lists roughly 360,000 distinct CDR3 sequences, approximately 25% of them singletons, with approximately 30% in the top ten.

The receptor's source is a woman aged 40 to 50 with Graves disease. The sample was peripheral blood mononuclear cells (PBMCs), taken when the disease was refractory, from a patient treated with antithyroid drugs. V usage is TRBV6-2 or TRBV6-3 and J usage is TRBJ2-7, with no clear D. The CDR3 sequence is CASRRRSQSPHYEQYF. The CDR3 nucleotides read TGTGCCAGCAGACGACGTAGCCAATCTCCCCACTACGAGCAGTACTTC.